The 22 T cell receptor beta chains in this list originate from one sample, sequenced in a study of T cells in tuberculosis. Using immunoSEQ multiplex PCR, the repertoire was profiled, and TCRdb retains in-frame clones only, with some absent. This repertoire shows about 88,000 clones, around 90% found once; its top ten account for about 1.9%. Thawed, overnight-rested PBMC were stained with GMM-loaded CD1B tetramer, viability dye and anti-CD3, then sorted. C32 glucose monomycolate from Rhodococcus equi was loaded onto the CD1B tetramers. The sequencing input was CD1b-GMM tetramer-negative cells sorted from PBMCs. The receptors were sampled from an adult woman with latent tuberculosis.

This chain links TRBV9 with TRBJ2-2; 10 positions agree with TRBD1. Per germline, CDR1 SGDLS and CDR2 YYNGEE. Trimming cost V 3 bases and J 1 base; bases outside gene matches: 9. The CDR3 extends over 18 amino acids. CDR3 amino acids: CASSADRGPSLNTGELFF. The CDR3 bases are TGTGCCAGCAGCGCAGACAGGGGGCCATCGTTGAACACCGGGGAGCTGTTTTTT. The variable domain in full, with the rest retrieved from reference TRBV9 and TRBJ2-2, is DSGVTQTPKHLITATGQRVTLRCSPRSGDLSVYWYQQSLDQGLQFLIQYYNGEERAKGNILERFSAQQFPDLHSELNLSSLELGDSALYFCASSADRGPSLNTGELFFGEGSRLTVL.

This chain joins TRBV30 and TRBJ2-7; D remains ambiguous. Germline values: CDR1 GTSNPN, CDR2 SVGIG (reference sequence). Trimming removed 2 bases at V and 3 bases at J, with 8 bases between. This CDR3 comprises 12 residues. The CDR3 DNA sequence: TGTGCCTGGAGTATGGGCCACTACGAGCAGTACTTC. Translating it yields CAWSMGHYEQYF.

This clone was recorded once. The chain has TRBV27 and TRBJ2-4, with a possible D match to TRBD1 (6 bases). Looked up from germline, CDR1 is MNHEY and CDR2 is SMNVEV (reference sequence). This CDR3 is 15 amino acids long. The germline V and J ends were trimmed by 5 bases and 3 bases, with 14 bases remaining between them. The DNA of the CDR3 is TGTGCCAGCAGTATCTTAGGGACACTCAAAAACATTCAGTACTTC. Its protein is CASSILGTLKNIQYF.

The CDR3 nucleotides read TGTGCCAGCATGAAGCGGGGGTACAATGAGCAGTTCTTC. It specifies CASMKRGYNEQFF. This sequence joins TRBV2 and TRBJ2-1; 8 positions match TRBD2. The length of the CDR3 is 13 residues. Germline CDR1 and CDR2: SNHLY and FYNNEI. The J segment lost 4 bases and the V segment lost 7 bases, leaving 3 bases of the junction unmatched.

J is TRBJ2-5 and V is TRBV7-2; D may be TRBD2 (5 bases). This CDR3 is 15 amino acids long. V lost 5 bases, J lost 5 bases, and 18 bases lay in between. Germline V gives CDR1 SGHTA, CDR2 FQGNSA. CDR3 sequence reads: CASSPRGLAGETQYF. The CDR3 DNA reads as TGTGCCAGCAGCCCGAGAGGACTCGCCGGCGAGACCCAGTACTTC.

This clone was seen only once. One junction end disagrees with the germline gene, perhaps due to a read error. The CDR3: CASSEAGRGRFQNTEAFF. The CDR3 DNA reads TGTGCCAGCAGCGAAGCCGGCAGGGGGCGCTTCCAAAACACTGAAGCTTTCTTT. This rearrangement joins TRBV2 to TRBJ1-1, with TRBD1 matching 8 bases. Germline lookup yields CDR1 SNHLY and CDR2 FYNNEI. There are 18 residues in the CDR3.

The chain combines TRBV29-1 with TRBJ1-3; possible D gene TRBD1, 6 bases. Trimming removed 6 bases at V and 4 bases at J, with 13 bases between. From germline, CDR1 is SQVTM and CDR2 ANQGSEA. The CDR3 spans 13 residues. CDR3: CSVIRGAGNTIYF. The CDR3 DNA is TGCAGCGTCATTCGGGGGGCAGGAAACACCATATATTTT.

This clone was picked up one time. The chain joins TRBV4-1 to TRBJ2-1, with 12 bases lining up with TRBD1. The CDR3 extends over 14 amino acids. Per the germline V gene, CDR1 is MGHRA and CDR2 is YSYEKL. V lost 3 bases, J lost 9 bases, and 3 bases stayed unmatched. Here the CDR3 DNA reads TGCGCCAGCAGCCAGGGACAGGGGGCTAGTGAGCAGTTCTTC. This gives the protein CASSQGQGASEQFF.

The rearrangement links TRBV27 to TRBJ2-3; 9 nucleotides match TRBD1. The CDR3 has 16 residues. Germline lookup yields CDR1 MNHEY and CDR2 SMNVEV (reference sequence). J was trimmed by 4 bases and V by 7 bases; bases with no gene match: 12. This CDR3 reads CASIGSRDRVSDTQYF. For the CDR3, the DNA is TGTGCCAGCATAGGTAGCCGGGACAGGGTTTCAGATACGCAGTATTTT.

This chain's CDR3 is CASSPGVGNQPQHF. As DNA, the CDR3 is TGTGCCAGCAGTCCAGGGGTGGGCAATCAGCCCCAGCATTTT. V usage is TRBV7-8 and J usage is TRBJ1-5, with D maybe TRBD1 (6 bases). The CDR3 sequence is 14 residues long. V was pared by 6 bases and J by 2 bases, with 11 bases between. Germline CDR1 and CDR2: SGHVS and FQNEAQ. Complete variable domain (other parts from reference TRBV7-8 and TRBJ1-5): GAGVSQSPRYKVAKRGQDVALRCDPISGHVSLFWYQQALGQGPEFLTYFQNEAQLDKSGLPSDRFFAERPEGSVSTLKIQRTQQEDSAVYLCASSPGVGNQPQHFGDGTRLSIL.

The J gene is TRBJ1-6, the V gene TRBV9; perhaps TRBD1 as D (6 bases). Between the trimmed V and J ends, which lost 3 bases and 9 bases, there was a span of 19 bases. This CDR3 has 16 amino acids. In germline, CDR1 is SGDLS, CDR2 YYNGEE. DNA of the CDR3: TGTGCCAGCAGCGACCTGACAGGTCTAGTTAGTTCACCCCTCCACTTT. It yields the protein CASSDLTGLVSSPLHF.

The chain recombines TRBV6-5 with TRBJ2-3; D not resolved. V lost 2 bases, J lost 2 bases, and 11 bases lay in between. Per the germline V gene, CDR1 is MNHEY and CDR2 is SVGAGI. The CDR3 contains 15 residues. The chain's CDR3 is CASSYQNTITDTQYF. The CDR3 DNA is TGTGCCAGCAGTTACCAGAATACTATCACAGATACGCAGTATTTT.

J is TRBJ2-1 and V is TRBV7-9; 10 bases agree with TRBD2. After removal of 5 bases from V and 1 base from J, the junction contained 8 bases not matched to a gene. The CDR3 has 17 amino acids. Germline assignment: CDR1 SEHNR and CDR2 FQNEAQ (reference sequence). In DNA, the CDR3 is TGTGCCAGCAGCGACCGACTAGCGGGCCTATCCTACAATGAGCAGTTCTTC. This gives the protein CASSDRLAGLSYNEQFF.

This clone showed up just a few times. The J gene is TRBJ1-4, the V gene TRBV7-9; 8 bases fit TRBD1. This CDR3 comprises 14 residues. The V segment lost 5 bases and the J segment 8 bases; nucleotides outside the gene matches: 7. Germline CDR1 is SEHNR and CDR2 is FQNEAQ (reference sequence). DNA for the CDR3: TGTGCCAGCAGCCGGACAGGGAAGAGGGAAAAACTGTTTTTT. It yields the protein CASSRTGKREKLFF.

In this sample, this clone turned up a few times. The chain is built from TRBV28 and TRBJ2-7; 8 positions match TRBD2. This CDR3 is 13 amino acids long. Looked up from germline, CDR1 is MDHEN and CDR2 is SYDVKM. V shed 6 bases and J 4 bases; nucleotides not matched to a gene: 5. This CDR3 is CASSPGGGYEQYV. The CDR3 DNA reads TGTGCCAGCAGCCCCGGGGGGGGATACGAGCAGTACGTC.

V and J are TRBV18 and TRBJ1-5; 7 bases fit TRBD1. V shed 5 bases and J 6 bases; nucleotides not matched to a gene: 16. This CDR3 is 17 amino acids long. Germline CDR1 reads KGHSH; CDR2 reads LQKENI. The DNA of the CDR3 is TGTGCCAGCTCAACGACTGCCGAGACAGGGCCAAGTCAGCCCCAGCATTTT. Its protein is CASSTTAETGPSQPQHF.

The V call is TRBV30, the J call TRBJ2-3; a weak D match, TRBD1 (5 bases). Per germline, CDR1 GTSNPN and CDR2 SVGIG (reference sequence). Trimming pared 1 base from V and 4 bases from J, leaving 6 bases between. The CDR3 loop spans 12 amino acids. The DNA for the CDR3 is TGTGCCTGGAGTGCAGGGCCAGATACGCAGTATTTT. It specifies CAWSAGPDTQYF.

The rearrangement joins TRBV5-4 to TRBJ1-6; tentatively, D is TRBD1 (6 bases). From germline, CDR1 is SGHNT and CDR2 YYREEE (reference sequence). Trimming shortened V by 2 bases and J by 10 bases, and 16 bases separated the two germline ends. The CDR3 contains 15 residues. CDR3 amino acids: CASSLAGALGSPLHF. In DNA, the CDR3 is TGTGCCAGCAGCTTAGCGGGGGCACTAGGGTCACCCCTCCACTTT.

The chain recombines TRBV10-2 with TRBJ2-7; D uncertain. From germline, CDR1 is WSHSY and CDR2 SAAADI. The CDR3 spans 12 residues. V shed 6 bases and J shed 0 bases, with 6 bases lying between them. Here the CDR3 DNA reads TGCGCCAGCAGCGGAGACTCCTACGAGCAGTACTTC. It translates to CASSGDSYEQYF.

This clone was counted once. The V call is TRBV7-2, the J call TRBJ2-7; TRBD2 matches at 7 bases. CDR1 is SGHTA and CDR2 is FQGNSA in the germline V gene. With 5 bases clipped from V and 2 bases from J, the junction kept 6 bases outside the gene matches. The CDR3 is 14 amino acids. The CDR3 region has the DNA TGTGCCAGCAGCCACGGGGGGAACCCCTACGAGCAGTACGTC. This codes for CASSHGGNPYEQYV.

This clone was recorded only once. The chain couples TRBV19 to TRBJ1-1, with 10 bases fitting TRBD1. The ends lost 4 bases at V and 1 base at J; junction bases unmatched: 3. The length of the CDR3 is 15 residues. CDR1 and CDR2 (germline): LNHDA, SQIVND (reference sequence). DNA for the CDR3: TGTGCCAGTAGTAGCCGGGACAGGGGGAACACTGAAGCTTTCTTT. Its protein product is CASSSRDRGNTEAFF.

The V gene is TRBV7-5, the J gene TRBJ1-5; the listed D gene, TRBD1, was not tested against the DNA. TRBV7-5 is a recognized pseudogene. This CDR3 contains 18 residues. The CDR3 region is CVRSWIVKGAPGNQPQHF. The CDR3 coding sequence is TGTGTCAGAAGCTGGATCGTTAAGGGGGCCCCGGGCAATCAGCCCCAGCATTTT.